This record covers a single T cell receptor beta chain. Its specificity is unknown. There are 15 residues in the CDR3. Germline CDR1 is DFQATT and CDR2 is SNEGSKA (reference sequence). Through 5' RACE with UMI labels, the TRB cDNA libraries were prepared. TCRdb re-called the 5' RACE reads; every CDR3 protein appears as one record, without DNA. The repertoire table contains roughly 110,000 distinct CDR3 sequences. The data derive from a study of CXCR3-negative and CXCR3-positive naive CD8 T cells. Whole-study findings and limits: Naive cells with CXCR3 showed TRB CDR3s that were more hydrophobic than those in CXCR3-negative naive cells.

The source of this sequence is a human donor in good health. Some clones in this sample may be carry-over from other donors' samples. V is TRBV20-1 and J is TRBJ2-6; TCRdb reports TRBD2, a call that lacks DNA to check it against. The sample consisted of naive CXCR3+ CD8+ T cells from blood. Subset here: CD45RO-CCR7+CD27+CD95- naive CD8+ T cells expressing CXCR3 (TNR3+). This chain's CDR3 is CSAGAGGAGANVLTF.